These 7 T cell receptor beta chains were all obtained from the same sample, sequenced in a study of blood T cell repertoires in COVID-19. Assay: immunoSEQ multiplex PCR; the TCRdb copy retains only in-frame clones and omits some. The sample lists 100,000 to 150,000 clones; 88% were seen once. Sequences were obtained from peripheral blood. The receptors originated from a man aged 45-65 years with acute or convalescent COVID-19.

DNA of the CDR3: TGCGCCAGCAGCCAAGCGGGACAGAGGGGCTACACCTTC. Translation: CASSQAGQRGYTF. The chain uses TRBV4-1 and TRBJ1-2; 7 bases are shared with TRBD1. The CDR3 covers 13 residues. The J segment lost 8 bases and the V segment lost 1 base, leaving 4 bases of the junction unmatched. Germline values: CDR1 MGHRA, CDR2 YSYEKL.

This clone came up a few times. V and J are TRBV6-2 or TRBV6-3 and TRBJ1-2; D is uncertain. The germline V gene has CDR1 MNHEY and CDR2 SVGEGT. Trimming removed 5 bases at V and 4 bases at J, with 14 bases between. This CDR3 contains 14 residues. CDR3: CASSPSHSLYGYTF. In nucleotides, the CDR3 is TGTGCCAGCAGTCCCTCCCACAGCCTCTATGGCTACACCTTC.

This chain links TRBV6-5 with TRBJ2-3; possible D gene TRBD2, 5 bases. The V and J ends lost 1 base and 0 bases respectively, with 11 bases between them. This CDR3 is 16 amino acids long. Germline values: CDR1 MNHEY, CDR2 SVGAGI. CDR3 coding DNA: TGTGCCAGCAGTTACTTTCGCGGGTCTAGCACAGATACGCAGTATTTT. Protein: CASSYFRGSSTDTQYF.

This chain connects TRBV7-2 to TRBJ2-5, with a tentative D call TRBD2 (6 bases). V was trimmed by 5 bases and J by 7 bases, leaving 11 bases between them. From germline, CDR1 is SGHTA and CDR2 FQGNSA. This CDR3 is built from 12 residues. Here the CDR3 DNA reads TGTGCCAGCAGCCTCATGGGAGGGACCCAGTACTTC. The encoded protein is CASSLMGGTQYF.

The chain couples TRBV6-5 to TRBJ2-1; 7 positions match TRBD1. V lost 6 bases and J lost 1; bases outside the gene matches: 6. The germline V gene has CDR1 MNHEY and CDR2 SVGAGI. The CDR3 covers 15 residues. DNA of the CDR3: TGTGCCAGCAGCTCCGACAGGGTATCCTACAATGAGCAGTTCTTC. It translates to CASSSDRVSYNEQFF.

This chain links TRBV10-1 with TRBJ1-5, with D perhaps matching TRBD1 (6 bases). Germline CDR1 reads WNHNN; CDR2 reads SYGVQD (reference sequence). Trimming took off 2 bases at V and 4 bases at J, with 9 bases between the two ends. The CDR3 totals 14 residues. As DNA, the CDR3 is TGCGCCAGCAGTGAGGACAGGAAGAATCAGCCCCAGCATTTT. Encoded protein: CASSEDRKNQPQHF.

The chain links TRBV19 to TRBJ1-2, with TRBD1 identical over 7 bases. The V gene end was trimmed by 7 bases and the J gene end by 7 bases; junction bases not matched to a gene: 6. Germline V gene data show CDR1 as LNHDA and CDR2 as SQIVND (reference sequence). CDR3 length equals 12 residues. CDR3 DNA: TGTGCCAGTAAACCAGGGGGATCTGGCTACACCTTC. This gives the protein CASKPGGSGYTF.